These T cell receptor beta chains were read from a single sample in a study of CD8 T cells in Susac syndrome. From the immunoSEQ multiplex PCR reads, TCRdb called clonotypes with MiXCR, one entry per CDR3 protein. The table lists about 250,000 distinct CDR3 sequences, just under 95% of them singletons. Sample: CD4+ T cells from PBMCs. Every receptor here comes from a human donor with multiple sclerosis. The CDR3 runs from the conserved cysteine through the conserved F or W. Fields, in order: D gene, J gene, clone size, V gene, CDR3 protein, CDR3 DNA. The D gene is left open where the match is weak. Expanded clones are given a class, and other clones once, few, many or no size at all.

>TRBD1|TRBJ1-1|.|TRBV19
CASSMGQENTEAFF
TGTGCCAGTAGCATGGGACAGGAGAACACTGAAGCTTTCTTT
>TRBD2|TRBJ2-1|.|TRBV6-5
CATQTSGAYNEQFF
TGTGCCACGCAGACTAGCGGGGCCTACAATGAGCAGTTCTTC
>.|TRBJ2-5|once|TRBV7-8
CASSVVRLLAHLGIETQYF
TGTGCCAGCAGCGTAGTAAGGCTTCTAGCGCACCTCGGAATAGAGACCCAGTACTTC
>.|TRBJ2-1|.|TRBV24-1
CATSDFGGSSYNEQFF
TGTGCCACCAGTGATTTCGGCGGAAGCTCCTACAATGAGCAGTTCTTC
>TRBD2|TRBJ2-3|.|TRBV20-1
CSARDLLAGGTDTQYF
TGCAGTGCTAGAGATCTCCTAGCGGGAGGCACAGATACGCAGTATTTT
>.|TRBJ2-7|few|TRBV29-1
CSVGSAGTYEQYF
TGCAGCGTGGGGTCAGCCGGGACCTACGAGCAGTACTTC
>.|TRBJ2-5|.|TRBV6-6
CASSPKQAGQETQYF
TGTGCCAGCAGTCCCAAGCAGGCAGGACAAGAGACCCAGTACTTC
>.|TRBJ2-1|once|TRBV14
CASSQALALQQFF
TGTGCCAGCAGCCAAGCCCTGGCGCTACAGCAGTTCTTC
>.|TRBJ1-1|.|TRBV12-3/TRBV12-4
CASRVTRSEAFF
TGTGCCAGCAGGGTCACGAGGTCTGAAGCTTTCTTT
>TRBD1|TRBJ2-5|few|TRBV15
CATSRDRQETQYF
TGTGCCACCAGCAGGGACAGGCAAGAGACCCAGTACTTC
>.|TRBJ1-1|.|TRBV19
CASSRPDTRTAEAFF
TGTGCCAGTAGCCGCCCGGACACCCGAACCGCTGAAGCTTTCTTT
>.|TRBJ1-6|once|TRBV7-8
CASSLGGLPGDSPLHF
TGTGCCAGCAGCTTAGGAGGCCTACCTGGGGATTCACCCCTCCACTTT
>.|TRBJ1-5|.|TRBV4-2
CASSQGPVSLGNQPQHF
TGTGCCAGCAGCCAAGGCCCCGTGAGCCTAGGCAATCAGCCCCAGCATTTT
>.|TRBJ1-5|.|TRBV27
CASSFEYSNQPQHF
TGTGCCAGCAGTTTCGAGTATAGCAATCAGCCCCAGCATTTT
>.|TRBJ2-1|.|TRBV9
CASSVGTPSNEQFF
TGTGCCAGCAGCGTCGGGACCCCCAGTAATGAGCAGTTCTTC
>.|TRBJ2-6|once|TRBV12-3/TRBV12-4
CASSQGTPGANVLTF
TGTGCCAGCAGTCAAGGGACACCGGGGGCCAACGTCCTGACTTTC
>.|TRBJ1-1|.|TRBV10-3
CAISESRGGDTEAFF
TGTGCCATCAGTGAGTCGCGGGGGGGAGACACTGAAGCTTTCTTT
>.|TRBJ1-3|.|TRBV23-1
CAKTQGPTGNTIYF
TGCGCCAAGACTCAGGGACCGACTGGAAACACCATATATTTT
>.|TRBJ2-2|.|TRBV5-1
CASSGGRHTGELFF
TGCGCCAGCAGCGGGGGCCGGCACACCGGGGAGCTGTTTTTT
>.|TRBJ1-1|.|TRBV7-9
CASSLEAPTEAFF
TGTGCCAGCAGCTTAGAAGCCCCCACTGAAGCTTTCTTT
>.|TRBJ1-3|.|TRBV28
CAITGSGNTIYF
TGTGCCATCACAGGGTCTGGAAACACCATATATTTT
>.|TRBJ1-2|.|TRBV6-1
CASSLSLYGYTF
TGTGCCAGCAGTCTCAGCCTCTATGGCTACACCTTC
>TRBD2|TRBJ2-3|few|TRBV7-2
CASSLSSGGTDTQYF
TGTGCCAGCAGCTTATCTAGCGGGGGCACAGATACGCAGTATTTT
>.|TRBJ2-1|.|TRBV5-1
CASSFRENEQFF
TGCGCCAGCAGCTTTCGGGAGAATGAGCAGTTCTTC
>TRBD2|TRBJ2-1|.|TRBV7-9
CASSLALADEQFF
TGTGCCAGCAGCTTAGCCCTAGCGGATGAGCAGTTCTTC
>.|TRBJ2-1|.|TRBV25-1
CASSARVRGYNEQFF
TGTGCCAGCAGTGCCAGGGTCCGCGGGTACAATGAGCAGTTCTTC
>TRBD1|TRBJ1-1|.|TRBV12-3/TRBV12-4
CASSHPGGGTEAFF
TGTGCCAGCAGCCATCCAGGGGGCGGAACTGAAGCTTTCTTT
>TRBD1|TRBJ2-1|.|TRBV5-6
CASRRDSLKNNEQFF
TGTGCCAGCAGGAGGGACAGCCTCAAGAACAATGAGCAGTTCTTC
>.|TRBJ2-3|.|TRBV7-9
CASSLGVADKATDTQYF
TGTGCCAGCAGCTTAGGGGTGGCGGACAAAGCCACAGATACGCAGTATTTT
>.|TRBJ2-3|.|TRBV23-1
CASSHGEWGTDTQYF
TGCGCCAGCAGTCACGGGGAGTGGGGCACAGATACGCAGTATTTT
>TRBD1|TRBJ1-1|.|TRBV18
CASSTGTGRQEAFF
TGTGCCAGCTCGACCGGGACAGGGCGCCAGGAAGCTTTCTTT
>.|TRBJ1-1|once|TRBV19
CASTLGSQAFF
TGTGCCAGTACCTTAGGGTCTCAAGCTTTCTTT
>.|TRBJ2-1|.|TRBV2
CASSADYNEQFF
TGTGCCAGCAGTGCTGACTACAATGAGCAGTTCTTC
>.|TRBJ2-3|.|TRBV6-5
CASSLQGTTDTQYF
TGTGCCAGCAGCCTTCAGGGGACCACAGATACGCAGTATTTT
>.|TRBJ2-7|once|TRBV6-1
CASSPQGGTRRGELYEQYF
TGTGCCAGCAGCCCACAGGGCGGGACACGACGGGGGGAACTCTACGAGCAGTACTTC
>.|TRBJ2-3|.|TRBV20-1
CSASPRVSSTDTQYF
TGCAGTGCTAGCCCTCGGGTATCTAGCACAGATACGCAGTATTTT
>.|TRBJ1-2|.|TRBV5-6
CASSPPTGSYGYTF
TGTGCCAGCAGCCCTCCGACAGGATCCTATGGCTACACCTTC
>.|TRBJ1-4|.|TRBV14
CASSRAQVIEKLFF
TGTGCCAGCAGCCGAGCACAGGTGATTGAAAAACTGTTTTTT
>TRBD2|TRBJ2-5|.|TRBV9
CASSVGTSGRRGLETQYF
TGTGCCAGCAGCGTAGGGACTAGCGGGAGGCGAGGTCTGGAGACCCAGTACTTC
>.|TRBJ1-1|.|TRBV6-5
CASGRHGGNTEAFF
TGTGCCAGCGGCAGACATGGAGGAAACACTGAAGCTTTCTTT
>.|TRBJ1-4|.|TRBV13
CASSRVALSNNEKLFF
TGTGCCAGCAGCCGGGTCGCCTTATCGAATAATGAAAAACTGTTTTTT
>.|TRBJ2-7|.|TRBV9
CASSVVEGYEQYF
TGTGCCAGCAGCGTAGTAGAGGGTTACGAGCAGTACTTC
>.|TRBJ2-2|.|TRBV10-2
CASRRQNTGELFF
TGCGCCAGCAGAAGACAGAACACCGGGGAGCTGTTTTTT
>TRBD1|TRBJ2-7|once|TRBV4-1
CASKRDRASYEQYF
TGCGCCAGCAAGAGGGACAGGGCGTCCTACGAGCAGTACTTC
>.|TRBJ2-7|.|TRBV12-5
CASGLVDPGAYEQYF
TGTGCTAGTGGTTTGGTGGATCCGGGGGCTTACGAGCAGTACTTC
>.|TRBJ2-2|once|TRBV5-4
CASGGEGLNTGELFF
TGTGCCAGCGGCGGCGAGGGCTTGAACACCGGGGAGCTGTTTTTT
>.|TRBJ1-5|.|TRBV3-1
CASSPAGVNQPQHF
TGTGCCAGCAGCCCGGCAGGGGTAAATCAGCCCCAGCATTTT
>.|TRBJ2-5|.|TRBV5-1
CASGGAPQETQYF
TGCGCCAGTGGGGGGGCGCCTCAAGAGACCCAGTACTTC
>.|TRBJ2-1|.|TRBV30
CAWSVGQPNEQFF
TGTGCCTGGAGTGTCGGGCAGCCCAATGAGCAGTTCTTC
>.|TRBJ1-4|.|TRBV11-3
CASSKTQGKLFF
TGTGCCAGCAGCAAAACTCAGGGTAAACTGTTTTTT
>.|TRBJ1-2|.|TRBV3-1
CASSQEGQRGYTF
TGTGCCAGCAGCCAAGAGGGGCAGCGCGGCTACACCTTC
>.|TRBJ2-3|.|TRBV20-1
CSAFMAGATDTQYF
TGCAGTGCTTTTATGGCGGGGGCCACAGATACGCAGTATTTT
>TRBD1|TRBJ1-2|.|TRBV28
CASRIGTGGDYGYTF
TGTGCCAGCAGGATCGGGACAGGGGGCGACTATGGCTACACCTTC
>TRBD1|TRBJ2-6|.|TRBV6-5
CASSYVQGASTSGANVLTF
TGTGCCAGCAGTTACGTACAGGGGGCGTCCACTTCTGGGGCCAACGTCCTGACTTTC
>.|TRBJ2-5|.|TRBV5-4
CASSGFRDGPRETQYF
TGTGCCAGCAGCGGATTCCGGGACGGGCCCCGAGAGACCCAGTACTTC
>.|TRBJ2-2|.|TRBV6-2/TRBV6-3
CASSSTVAGELFF
TGTGCCAGCAGTTCAACGGTGGCCGGGGAGCTGTTTTTT
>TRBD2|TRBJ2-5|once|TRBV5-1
CASSGGLAGGPLQETQYF
TGCGCCAGCAGCGGGGGACTAGCGGGAGGCCCACTCCAAGAGACCCAGTACTTC
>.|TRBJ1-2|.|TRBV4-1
CASSQPGTSYGYTF
TGCGCCAGCAGCCAGCCCGGGACCTCCTATGGCTACACCTTC
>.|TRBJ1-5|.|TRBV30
CAWPEVGASNQPQHF
TGTGCCTGGCCCGAGGTGGGGGCAAGCAATCAGCCCCAGCATTTT
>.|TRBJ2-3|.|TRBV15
CATSRDLTDTQYF
TGTGCCACCAGCAGAGATCTTACAGATACGCAGTATTTT